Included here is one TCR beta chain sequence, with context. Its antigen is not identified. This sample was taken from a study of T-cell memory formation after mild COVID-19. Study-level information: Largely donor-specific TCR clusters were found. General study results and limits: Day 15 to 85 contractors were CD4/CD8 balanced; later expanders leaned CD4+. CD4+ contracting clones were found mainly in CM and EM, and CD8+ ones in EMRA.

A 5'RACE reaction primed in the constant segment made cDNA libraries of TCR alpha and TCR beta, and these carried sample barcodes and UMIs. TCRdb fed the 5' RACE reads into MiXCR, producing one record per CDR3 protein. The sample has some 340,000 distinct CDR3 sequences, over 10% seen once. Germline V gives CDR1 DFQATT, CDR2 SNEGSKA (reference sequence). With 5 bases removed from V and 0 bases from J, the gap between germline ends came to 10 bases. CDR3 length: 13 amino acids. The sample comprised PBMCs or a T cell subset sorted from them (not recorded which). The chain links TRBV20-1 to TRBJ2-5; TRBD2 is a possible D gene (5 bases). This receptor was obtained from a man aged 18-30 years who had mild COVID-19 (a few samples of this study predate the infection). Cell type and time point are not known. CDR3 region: CSASGEYQETQYF. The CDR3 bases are TGCAGTGCTTCCGGGGAGTACCAAGAGACCCAGTACTTC.